The 31 T cell receptor beta chains below all came from one sample that was sequenced in a study of blood T cell repertoires in COVID-19. Profiled with immunoSEQ multiplex PCR; TCRdb holds only in-frame clones, not every one. The sample lists some 500,000 clones, around nine tenths occurring once. The material sequenced was PBMCs or T cells enriched from blood (not recorded which). The source is a woman between 35 and 50 years old who had recovered from COVID-19.

This chain links TRBV5-6 with TRBJ2-7; D not certain. Germline lookup yields CDR1 SGHDT and CDR2 YYEEEE. V was shortened by 3 bases and J by 5 bases, with 9 bases between the two germline ends. The CDR3 length is 12 residues. This CDR3 is CASSSKPNEQYF. DNA of the CDR3: TGTGCCAGCAGCTCCAAGCCCAACGAGCAGTACTTC.

The V gene is TRBV6-5, the J gene TRBJ1-6, with 10 bases lining up with TRBD1. Germline V gene sequence: CDR1 MNHEY, CDR2 SVGAGI. The J segment lost 9 bases and the V segment lost 6 bases, leaving 5 bases of the junction unmatched. This CDR3 comprises 14 residues. CDR3 nucleotide sequence: TGTGCCAGCAGGACAGGGGGCTCAAGTTCACCCCTCCACTTT. This sequence encodes CASRTGGSSSPLHF.

The chain combines TRBV19 with TRBJ2-7; 11 bases are a match to TRBD1. CDR3 length: 15 amino acids. Germline-derived CDR1 and CDR2 are LNHDA and SQIVND (reference sequence). V gave up 3 bases and J gave up 5 bases; unmatched junction bases: 6. CDR3 region: CASSIRTGGFDEQYF. CDR3 nucleotides: TGTGCCAGTAGTATCCGGACAGGGGGCTTCGACGAGCAGTACTTC. The complete variable domain, with remaining parts taken from reference TRBV19 and TRBJ2-7, reads DGGITQSPKYLFRKEGQNVTLSCEQNLNHDAMYWYRQDPGQGLRLIYYSQIVNDFQKGDIAEGYSVSREKKESFPLTVTSAQKNPTAFYLCASSIRTGGFDEQYFGPGTRLTVT.

This chain links TRBV27 with TRBJ1-3; no definite D call. Germline CDR1 and CDR2: MNHEY and SMNVEV (reference sequence). The length of the CDR3 is 14 residues. The V and J ends lost 3 bases and 3 bases respectively, with 9 bases between them. CDR3 sequence (DNA): TGTGCCAGCAGTTTCGTAGGAGGTGGAAACACCATATATTTT. Residues: CASSFVGGGNTIYF.

The chain carries TRBV7-8 and TRBJ1-1, with 9 bases aligning to TRBD1. Germline assignment: CDR1 SGHVS and CDR2 FQNEAQ. Trimming at V came to 7 bases and at J to 5 bases, leaving 14 bases not matched to a gene. The CDR3 sequence is 16 residues long. The CDR3 region is CASTPFTLTGGTEAFF. The DNA for the CDR3 is TGTGCCAGCACCCCCTTCACCCTGACAGGGGGTACTGAAGCTTTCTTT.

This rearrangement joins TRBV5-4 to TRBJ2-2; 9 bases agree with TRBD2. Germline V CDR1 and CDR2: SGHNT, YYREEE (reference sequence). Trimming cost V 4 bases and J 3 bases; bases outside gene matches: 7. This CDR3 has 16 residues. In DNA form, the CDR3 reads TGTGCCAGCAGCCCTCTTAGCGGGAGCGACACCGGGGAGCTGTTTTTT. It yields the protein CASSPLSGSDTGELFF.

The chain combines TRBV2 with TRBJ2-7, with 7 positions matching TRBD1. The V gene's germline CDR1 is SNHLY and CDR2 FYNNEI. CDR3 length equals 14 residues. Trimming at V came to 7 bases and at J to 6 bases, leaving 12 bases not matched to a gene. The CDR3 DNA reads TGTGCCAGCATAAAAGGGGGCGATAGGGTCGAGCAGTACTTC. This gives the protein CASIKGGDRVEQYF.

This clone was picked up a small number of times. V and J are TRBV2 and TRBJ1-2; possibly TRBD1 for D (6 bases). The V and J ends lost 6 bases and 2 bases respectively, with 10 bases between them. The CDR3 length is 13 residues. The V gene's germline CDR1 is SNHLY and CDR2 FYNNEI. The CDR3 DNA follows: TGTGCCAGCAGGGAGGACAGAAACTATGGCTACACCTTC. It is translated as CASREDRNYGYTF.

V is TRBV30 and J is TRBJ1-4; a possible D gene is TRBD1 (5 bases). The CDR3 is 11 residues long. CDR1 and CDR2 from the germline V gene are GTSNPN and SVGIG (reference sequence). The V end was cut by 2 bases, the J end by 11 bases, with 9 bases between. CDR3 amino acids: CAWSPGRKLFF. The CDR3 nucleotides are TGTGCCTGGAGTCCAGGGCGTAAACTGTTTTTT.

This chain links TRBV5-5 with TRBJ1-6; weak D call: TRBD1 (5 bases). Trimming left V 3 bases short and J 6 bases short, with 13 bases between. CDR3 size: 15 residues. The V gene's germline CDR1 is SGHKS and CDR2 YYEKEE (reference sequence). The CDR3 reads CASSYSPGGNSPLHF. The CDR3 region has the DNA TGTGCCAGCAGCTATTCTCCGGGGGGTAATTCACCCCTCCACTTT.

The chain employs TRBV27 and TRBJ2-7, with D perhaps matching TRBD2 (6 bases). Germline V gene sequence: CDR1 MNHEY, CDR2 SMNVEV (reference sequence). This CDR3 is built from 15 residues. Trimming shortened V by 6 bases and J by 1 base, and 16 bases separated the two germline ends. CDR3 loop: CASRFQAGGSYEQYF. In DNA, the CDR3 is TGTGCCAGCAGATTTCAAGCGGGTGGGTCCTACGAGCAGTACTTC.

The chain carries TRBV5-6 and TRBJ2-1; 7 nucleotides line up with TRBD2. V lost 0 bases and J lost 3; bases outside the gene matches: 3. This CDR3 region has 15 residues. Germline CDR1 is SGHDT and CDR2 is YYEEEE. DNA of the CDR3: TGTGCCAGCAGCTTGGCTAGCGGAAGCTACAATGAGCAGTTCTTC. Protein product: CASSLASGSYNEQFF.

V usage is TRBV28 and J usage is TRBJ2-4, with a possible D match to TRBD1 (5 bases). The CDR3 runs to 16 residues. Trimming left V 6 bases short and J 5 bases short, with 20 bases between. Germline loops: CDR1 MDHEN, CDR2 SYDVKM. Here the CDR3 DNA reads TGTGCCAGCAGCCTTCTCAGCAGGGTGGCACAAAACATTCAGTACTTC. The encoded protein is CASSLLSRVAQNIQYF.

V usage is TRBV5-4 and J usage is TRBJ1-2; D perhaps matches TRBD1 (5 bases). Trimming took 2 bases from V and 7 from J, leaving 18 bases between them. The CDR3 length is 15 residues. Looked up from germline, CDR1 is SGHNT and CDR2 is YYREEE (reference sequence). CDR3 loop: CASSFIQGSSGGYTF. The CDR3 nucleotides read TGTGCCAGCAGCTTCATCCAGGGTTCCTCCGGTGGCTACACCTTC.

This clone was detected once. This sequence joins TRBV5-4 and TRBJ1-2; 7 positions match TRBD1. The CDR3 has 15 residues. Germline loops: CDR1 SGHNT, CDR2 YYREEE (reference sequence). Trimming removed 4 bases from V and 0 bases from J; junction bases left unmatched: 6. CDR3 amino acids: CASSVGQLTNYGYTF. CDR3 bases: TGTGCCAGCAGCGTGGGACAGCTGACTAACTATGGCTACACCTTC.

This chain links TRBV7-9 with TRBJ2-2, with 11 bases identical to TRBD1. CDR1 and CDR2 (germline): SEHNR, FQNEAQ (reference sequence). The trim removed 5 bases at V and 6 bases at J, leaving 14 bases unmatched. The CDR3 sequence is 18 residues long. In DNA form, the CDR3 reads TGTGCCAGCAGCCACAGGACAGGGGGCCGGTTAAGGGCCGGGGAGCTGTTTTTT. Protein: CASSHRTGGRLRAGELFF. Variable domain in full (rest from reference TRBV7-9 and TRBJ2-2): DTGVSQNPRHKITKRGQNVTFRCDPISEHNRLYWYRQTLGQGPEFLTYFQNEAQLEKSRLLSDRFSAERPKGSFSTLEIQRTEQGDSAMYLCASSHRTGGRLRAGELFFGEGSRLTVL.

The chain recombines TRBV12-3 or TRBV12-4 with TRBJ1-2; the D is unclear. V lost 4 bases to trimming and J lost 4 bases, with 7 bases between them. The CDR3 contains 12 residues. The CDR3 is CASSSLSYGYTF. The CDR3 bases are TGTGCCAGCAGTTCTTTATCCTATGGCTACACCTTC.

V usage is TRBV11-1 and J usage is TRBJ2-1, with D possibly matching TRBD1 (5 bases). This CDR3 contains 16 residues. Deletions cut 4 bases from V and 2 bases from J, with 15 bases between. Germline lookup yields CDR1 SGHAT and CDR2 FQDESV (reference sequence). This chain's CDR3 is CASSSGQRTTYNEQFF. CDR3 sequence (DNA): TGTGCCAGCAGCTCCGGACAACGAACAACCTACAATGAGCAGTTCTTC.

The chain links TRBV13 to TRBJ1-2; a possible D gene is TRBD1 (5 bases). Germline V gene lookup returns CDR1 PRHDT and CDR2 FYEKMQ (reference sequence). This CDR3 has 16 residues. V lost 5 bases and J lost 5, with 21 bases in between. The CDR3 DNA sequence: TGTGCCAGCAGCCCGAGAACCGCAGGGAAACTATATGGCTACACCTTC. This gives the protein CASSPRTAGKLYGYTF.

The V call is TRBV15, the J call TRBJ1-6; D is perhaps TRBD1 (5 bases). The CDR3 has 17 amino acids. Germline CDR1 is LNHNV and CDR2 is YYDKDF (reference sequence). V shed 2 bases and J shed 0 bases, with 11 bases lying between them. CDR3 DNA: TGTGCCACCAGCAGAAGGGGTTCTGGCTCCTATAATTCACCCCTCCACTTT. Its protein product is CATSRRGSGSYNSPLHF.

The chain links TRBV7-2 to TRBJ1-5, with 8 bases matching TRBD1. The CDR3 length is 14 residues. Trimming cost V 4 bases and J 2 bases; bases outside gene matches: 1. The germline gives CDR1 SGHTA, CDR2 FQGNSA. CDR3 protein: CASSSGQGNQPQHF. The CDR3 DNA reads TGTGCCAGCAGCTCGGGACAGGGCAATCAGCCCCAGCATTTT.

The V call is TRBV30, the J call TRBJ1-1; D gene unclear. Germline loops: CDR1 GTSNPN, CDR2 SVGIG (reference sequence). CDR3 length equals 15 residues. V dropped 1 base and J dropped 4 bases, with 16 bases sitting between them. CDR3 in amino acids: CAWSALREGITEAFF. Here the CDR3 DNA reads TGTGCCTGGAGTGCGCTTAGGGAGGGTATCACTGAAGCTTTCTTT.

This clone was observed once. V and J are TRBV7-2 and TRBJ1-2, with 8 bases identical to TRBD1. Germline loops: CDR1 SGHTA, CDR2 FQGNSA. The CDR3 is 14 residues long. V lost 4 bases and J lost 7; bases outside the gene matches: 8. CDR3 protein: CASSSTQGARGYTF. In DNA, the CDR3 is TGTGCCAGCAGCTCTACCCAGGGGGCGCGTGGCTACACCTTC. The full variable domain, in which reference TRBV7-2 and TRBJ1-2 provide the parts outside the CDR3, is GAGVSQSPSNKVTEKGKDVELRCDPISGHTALYWYRQSLGQGLEFLIYFQGNSAPDKSGLPSDRFSAERTGGSVSTLTIQRTQQEDSAVYLCASSSTQGARGYTFGSGTRLTVV.

This chain joins TRBV3-1 (or the pseudogene TRBV3-2) and TRBJ2-5; D perhaps matches TRBD1 (6 bases). The CDR3 totals 14 residues. Trimming removed 4 bases from V and 3 bases from J, with 12 bases in between. Germline lookup yields CDR1 LGHDT and CDR2 YNNKEL (reference sequence). CDR3: CASSPPGVKETQYF. As DNA, the CDR3 is TGTGCCAGCAGCCCGCCAGGGGTGAAAGAGACCCAGTACTTC.

This rearrangement joins TRBV11-3 to TRBJ1-1; 7 bases align to TRBD1. The CDR3 contains 14 residues. The J segment lost 4 bases and the V segment lost 5 bases, leaving 7 bases of the junction unmatched. Germline V gene sequence: CDR1 SGHNT, CDR2 YENEEA. In DNA form, the CDR3 reads TGTGCCAGCAGCGGGAGACAGGGCCCCACTGAAGCTTTCTTT. The encoded protein is CASSGRQGPTEAFF. The full variable domain, with the rest looked up from reference TRBV11-3 and TRBJ1-1, is EAGVVQSPRYKIIEKKQPVAFWCNPISGHNTLYWYLQNLGQGPELLIRYENEEAVDDSQLPKDRFSAERLKGVDSTLKIQPAELGDSAVYLCASSGRQGPTEAFFGQGTRLTVV.

This clone came up once. This chain links TRBV11-2 with TRBJ2-1; 7 bases fit TRBD1. Germline assignment: CDR1 SGHAT and CDR2 FQNNGV. This CDR3 spans 13 amino acids. V gave up 6 bases and J gave up 6 bases; unmatched junction bases: 5. CDR3 residues: CASRSGQFNEQFF. The DNA of the CDR3 is TGTGCCAGCAGGTCGGGACAGTTCAATGAGCAGTTCTTC.

This clone was recorded only once. This chain joins TRBV5-1 and TRBJ2-2, with 10 positions matching TRBD2. Germline values: CDR1 SGHRS, CDR2 YFSETQ. CDR3 size: 16 residues. The junction had 3 bases not matched to a gene; V was cut back by 2 bases and J by 2 bases. CDR3 nucleotides: TGCGCCAGCAGCTTCGAACTAGCGGGAAACACCGGGGAGCTGTTTTTT. This sequence encodes CASSFELAGNTGELFF.

This chain connects TRBV9 to TRBJ2-5; D gene ambiguous. V was pared by 3 bases and J by 4 bases, with 10 bases between. The germline CDR1 and CDR2 sequences are SGDLS and YYNGEE. The CDR3 is 13 amino acids. The CDR3 reads CASSALDGETQYF. The CDR3 DNA sequence: TGTGCCAGCAGCGCCCTAGACGGAGAGACCCAGTACTTC.

J is TRBJ2-3 and V is TRBV9; D may be TRBD1 (6 bases). CDR3 size: 15 residues. Germline CDR1 SGDLS, CDR2 YYNGEE. V lost 0 bases and J lost 0, with 8 bases in between. In nucleotides, the CDR3 is TGTGCCAGCAGCGTAGAAGGGGGAAGCACAGATACGCAGTATTTT. This sequence encodes CASSVEGGSTDTQYF. The variable domain in full, completed from reference TRBV9 and TRBJ2-3, reads DSGVTQTPKHLITATGQRVTLRCSPRSGDLSVYWYQQSLDQGLQFLIQYYNGEERAKGNILERFSAQQFPDLHSELNLSSLELGDSALYFCASSVEGGSTDTQYFGPGTRLTVL.

This chain joins TRBV5-1 and TRBJ2-1, with 15 bases that match TRBD2. After removal of 2 bases from V and 2 bases from J, the junction contained 8 bases not matched to a gene. The CDR3 covers 19 residues. The germline V gene has CDR1 SGHRS and CDR2 YFSETQ. In DNA form, the CDR3 reads TGCGCCAGCAGCTTTTGGACTAGCGGGAGGGCCGGCACCTACAATGAGCAGTTCTTC. Amino acid sequence: CASSFWTSGRAGTYNEQFF.

The chain recombines TRBV6-1 with TRBJ1-5; the D is unclear. The CDR3 extends over 16 amino acids. Trimming removed 1 base at V and 2 bases at J, with 12 bases between. Germline-derived CDR1 and CDR2 are MNHNS and SASEGT. This CDR3 reads CASSEVAGLGNQPQHF. The DNA for the CDR3 is TGTGCCAGCAGTGAAGTAGCGGGTTTGGGCAATCAGCCCCAGCATTTT.